This T cell receptor (beta chain) was documented in a study of blood T cell repertoires in COVID-19. Study context: From the United States, Italy and Spain came samples of acute and convalescent COVID-19. T cells, B-cell-depleted T cells, or PBMCs provided the cDNA or gDNA that served as material.

Under the authors' procedure: Reference gene primer amplification gave estimated nucleated cell counts. Sequencing was performed with immunoSEQ multiplex PCR; in TCRdb, only in-frame clones are kept and a portion is missing. V, J and clone size derive from that table, while D and trimming were established from the DNA sequence. The data contain roughly 97,000 clones, approximately 80% of them singletons. CDR3 length: 14 residues. Germline V gene lookup returns CDR1 SGHVS and CDR2 FQNEAQ. The junction had 14 bases not matched to a gene; V was cut back by 7 bases and J by 8 bases. The chain recombines TRBV7-8 with TRBJ2-7, with 7 bases matching TRBD1. The sequencing input was peripheral blood. The receptor was isolated from a man aged 60 to 69 with acute or convalescent COVID-19. The CDR3 region is CASTPDRAASQQYF. Here the CDR3 DNA reads TGTGCCAGCACCCCCGACAGGGCTGCTTCTCAGCAGTACTTC.